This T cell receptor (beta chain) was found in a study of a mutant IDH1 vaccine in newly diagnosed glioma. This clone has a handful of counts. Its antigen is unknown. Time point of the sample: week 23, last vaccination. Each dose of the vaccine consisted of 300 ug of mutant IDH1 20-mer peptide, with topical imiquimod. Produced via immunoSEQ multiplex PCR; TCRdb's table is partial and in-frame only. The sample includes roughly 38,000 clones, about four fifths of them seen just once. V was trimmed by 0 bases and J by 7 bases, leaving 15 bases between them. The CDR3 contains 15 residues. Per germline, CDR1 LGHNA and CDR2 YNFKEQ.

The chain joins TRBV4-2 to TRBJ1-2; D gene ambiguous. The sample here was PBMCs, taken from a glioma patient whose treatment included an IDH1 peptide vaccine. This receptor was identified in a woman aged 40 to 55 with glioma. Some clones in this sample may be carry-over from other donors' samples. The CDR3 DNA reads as TGTGCCAGCAGCCAAGAACGCCGTCCGAGCGGTGGCTACACCTTC. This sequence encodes CASSQERRPSGGYTF.